This T cell receptor beta chain was retrieved from a study of blood T cell repertoires in COVID-19. Study summary: PBMCs, B-cell-depleted T cells, or T cells provided the cDNA or gDNA that made up the material.

Per the study methods: How many nucleated cells were present was estimated from reference gene primer amplification. Generated by immunoSEQ multiplex PCR, the TCRdb table keeps only in-frame clones and is missing some. V and J calls and clone size are copied from that table; D and trimming were computed from the DNA. This sample carries 210,000 or so clones, approximately 80% of them seen once, and the ten largest clones take 13%. The origin of this receptor is a man in his fifties who had recovered from COVID-19. Input material: peripheral blood.

The CDR3: CASSQSLRVEQYF. In nucleotides, the CDR3 is TGTGCCAGCAGCCAATCGCTCCGCGTCGAGCAGTACTTC. The chain uses TRBV16 and TRBJ2-7, with D unresolved. Trimming shortened V by 0 bases and J by 6 bases, and 9 bases separated the two germline ends. Germline lookup yields CDR1 KGHSY and CDR2 FQNENV. There are 13 residues in the CDR3.